Each of the 3 T cell receptor beta chains below was sequenced from the same sample in a study of T-cell memory formation after mild COVID-19. MiXCR, applied by TCRdb to the 5' RACE reads, yields one record per CDR3 protein. The table has more than 400,000 distinct CDR3 sequences, around a sixth seen once. Sequencing was performed on PBMCs or a T cell subset sorted from them (not recorded which). All receptors derive from an adult woman who had mild COVID-19 (a few samples of this study predate the infection). Cell type and time point are not known.

The table lists this clonotype with a few counts. J is TRBJ1-2 and V is TRBV3-1, with D possibly TRBD1 on 6 matching bases. With 1 base removed from V and 4 bases from J, the gap between germline ends came to 10 bases. The CDR3 extends over 14 amino acids. CDR1 and CDR2 from the germline V gene are LGHDT and YNNKEL (reference sequence). Here the CDR3 DNA reads TGTGCCAGCAGCCAAGGGACAGTCCTCTATGGCTACACCTTC. Protein: CASSQGTVLYGYTF.

This clonotype showed up just once. The chain carries TRBV11-2 and TRBJ2-1, with unresolved D. This CDR3 region has 11 residues. V lost 5 bases and J 8 bases, leaving 7 bases between the germline ends. The germline CDR1 and CDR2 sequences are SGHAT and FQNNGV. The CDR3 coding sequence is TGTGCCAGCAGCGCGCCTCATGAGCAGTTCTTC. As protein: CASSAPHEQFF.

V gene TRBV6-5 combines with J gene TRBJ1-2; D not certain. V was cut by 2 bases and J by 7 bases, with 17 bases left in between. This CDR3 spans 15 amino acids. Germline V gene lookup returns CDR1 MNHEY and CDR2 SVGAGI. Written as DNA, the CDR3 is TGTGCCAGCAGTTACGATGGGAAAGCGGCCGGTGGCTACACCTTC. It is translated as CASSYDGKAAGGYTF.